The 10 T cell receptor beta chains in this list originate from one sample, sequenced in a study of tumor T cells in aggressive B-cell lymphoma. Generated by immunoSEQ multiplex PCR, the TCRdb table keeps only in-frame clones and is missing some. The repertoire holds some 4,200 clones, with around 92% as singletons. The specimen was tumor tissue. Receptors originate from an adult with diffuse large B cell lymphoma.

The CDR3 loop is CSVASGEKLFF. Here the CDR3 DNA reads TGCAGCGTTGCGAGCGGTGAAAAACTGTTTTTT. The chain has TRBV29-1 and TRBJ1-4, with D hard to call. The CDR3 runs to 11 residues. The V end lost 4 bases, the J end lost 7 bases, and 7 bases lay between the germline ends. Germline loops: CDR1 SQVTM, CDR2 ANQGSEA.

V is TRBV5-5 and J is TRBJ1-2, with D hard to call. Deletions cut 0 bases from V and 3 bases from J, with 6 bases between. CDR1 SGHKS and CDR2 YYEKEE come from the germline V gene (reference sequence). The CDR3 runs to 13 residues. The CDR3 loop is CASSLGTDYGYTF. CDR3 coding DNA: TGTGCCAGCAGCTTGGGAACAGACTATGGCTACACCTTC.

Here the CDR3 DNA reads TGTGCCAGCAGCTCAGCGGGGGACAACAATGAGCAGTTCTTC. It translates to CASSSAGDNNEQFF. The chain has TRBV7-6 and TRBJ2-1, with TRBD2 matching over 8 bases. The length of the CDR3 is 14 residues. Germline lookup yields CDR1 SGHVS and CDR2 FNYEAQ. The V and J ends lost 4 bases and 5 bases, in that order; junction bases with no gene match: 4.

The V gene is TRBV7-2, the J gene TRBJ2-4; 11 bases map to TRBD2. The CDR3 consists of 13 residues. Trimming at V came to 5 bases and at J to 16 bases, leaving 10 bases not matched to a gene. The germline V gene encodes CDR1 SGHTA and CDR2 FQGNSA. Here the CDR3 DNA reads TGTGCCAGCAGCCCAGGGACTAGCGGTTATCAATACTTC. This codes for CASSPGTSGYQYF. The whole variable domain, remainder taken from reference TRBV7-2 and TRBJ2-4, is GAGVSQSPSNKVTEKGKDVELRCDPISGHTALYWYRQSLGQGLEFLIYFQGNSAPDKSGLPSDRFSAERTGGSVSTLTIQRTQQEDSAVYLCASSPGTSGYQYFGAGTRLSVL.

V gene TRBV18 combines with J gene TRBJ2-7; a possible D gene is TRBD1 (6 bases). Trimming took off 2 bases at V and 6 bases at J, with 20 bases between the two ends. The CDR3 loop spans 16 amino acids. CDR1 and CDR2 from the germline V gene are KGHSH and LQKENI. The CDR3 reads CASSPRQAKGNSEQYF. CDR3 nucleotide sequence: TGTGCCAGCTCACCAAGACAGGCAAAGGGGAATTCCGAGCAGTACTTC.

This clone was detected a few times. The chain uses TRBV30 and TRBJ2-3, with 13 bases matching TRBD2. Germline V gives CDR1 GTSNPN, CDR2 SVGIG (reference sequence). This CDR3 is built from 15 residues. V lost 1 base to trimming and J lost 6 bases; unmatched junction nucleotides: 4. The CDR3 reads CAWSAGTSGKDTQYF. CDR3 in DNA: TGTGCCTGGAGTGCCGGGACTAGCGGGAAGGATACGCAGTATTTT. The whole variable domain, filled in from reference TRBV30 and TRBJ2-3, reads SQTIHQWPATLVQPVGSPLSLECTVEGTSNPNLYWYRQAAGRGLQLLFYSVGIGQISSEVPQNLSASRPQDRQFILSSKKLLLSDSGFYLCAWSAGTSGKDTQYFGPGTRLTVL.

The rearrangement links TRBV6-5 to TRBJ1-2; maybe TRBD1 (5 bases). Germline CDR1 reads MNHEY; CDR2 reads SVGAGI. Trimming shortened V by 5 bases and J by 0 bases, and 13 bases separated the two germline ends. The CDR3 loop spans 15 amino acids. DNA of the CDR3: TGTGCCAGCAGTGTGTACGGGGGTACTAACTATGGCTACACCTTC. It translates to CASSVYGGTNYGYTF.

The chain's CDR3 is CASSQGGGLYGYTF. The CDR3 nucleotides read TGCGCCAGCAGCCAAGGGGGAGGGCTCTATGGCTACACCTTC. The gene calls are TRBV4-3 and TRBJ1-2; D is uncertain. Germline V gene sequence: CDR1 LGHNA, CDR2 YSLEER. The V and J ends lost 1 base and 4 bases respectively, with 10 bases between them. The CDR3 is made up of 14 amino acids.

The rearrangement joins TRBV7-9 to TRBJ2-3; D possibly corresponds to TRBD2 (5 bases). Germline assignment: CDR1 SEHNR and CDR2 FQNEAQ (reference sequence). The V end was cut by 5 bases, the J end by 3 bases, with 12 bases between. This CDR3 contains 14 residues. The CDR3 DNA is TGTGCCAGCAGCCCCAGAGGGTGGACAGATACGCAGTATTTT. It specifies CASSPRGWTDTQYF.

CDR3 bases: TGTGCCTGGGGGACAGGGGCTCGAAACACCATATATTTT. It yields the protein CAWGTGARNTIYF. The chain is built from TRBV30 and TRBJ1-3, with 10 bases aligning to TRBD1. Germline V lookup: CDR1 GTSNPN, CDR2 SVGIG (reference sequence). CDR3 length: 13 amino acids. Trimming removed 5 bases from V and 5 bases from J; junction bases left unmatched: 3.